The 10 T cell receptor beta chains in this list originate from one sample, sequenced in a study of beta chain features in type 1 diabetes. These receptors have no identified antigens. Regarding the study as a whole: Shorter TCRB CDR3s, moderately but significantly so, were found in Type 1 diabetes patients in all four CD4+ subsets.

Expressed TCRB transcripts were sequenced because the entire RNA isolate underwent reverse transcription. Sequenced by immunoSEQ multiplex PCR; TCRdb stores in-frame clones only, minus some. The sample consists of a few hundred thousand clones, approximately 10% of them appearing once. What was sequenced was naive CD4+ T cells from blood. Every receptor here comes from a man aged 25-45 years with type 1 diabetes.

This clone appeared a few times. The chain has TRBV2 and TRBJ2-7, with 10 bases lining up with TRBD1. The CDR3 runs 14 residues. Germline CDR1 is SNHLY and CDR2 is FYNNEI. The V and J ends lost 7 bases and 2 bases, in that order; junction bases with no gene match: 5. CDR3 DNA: TGTGCCAGCAACACCGGGACAGGGGCCTACGAGCAGTACTTC. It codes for CASNTGTGAYEQYF.

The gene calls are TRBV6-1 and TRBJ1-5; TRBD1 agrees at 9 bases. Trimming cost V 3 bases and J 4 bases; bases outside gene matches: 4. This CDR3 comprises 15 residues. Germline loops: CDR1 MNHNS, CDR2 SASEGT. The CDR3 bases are TGTGCCAGCAGTGATCGACAGGGGGTTAATCAGCCCCAGCATTTT. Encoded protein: CASSDRQGVNQPQHF.

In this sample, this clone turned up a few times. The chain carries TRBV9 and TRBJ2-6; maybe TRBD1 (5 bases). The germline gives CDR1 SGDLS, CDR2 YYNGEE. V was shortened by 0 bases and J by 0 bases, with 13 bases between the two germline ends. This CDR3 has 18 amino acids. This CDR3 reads CASSVGTKSFSGANVLTF. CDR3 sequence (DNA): TGTGCCAGCAGCGTAGGGACAAAATCGTTCTCTGGGGCCAACGTCCTGACTTTC.

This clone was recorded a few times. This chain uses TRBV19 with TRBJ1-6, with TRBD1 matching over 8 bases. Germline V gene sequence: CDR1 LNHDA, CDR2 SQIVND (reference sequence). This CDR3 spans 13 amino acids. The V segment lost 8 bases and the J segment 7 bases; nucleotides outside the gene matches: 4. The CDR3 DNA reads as TGTGCCAGTGGACAGGGTCGGAATTCACCCCTCCACTTT. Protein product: CASGQGRNSPLHF.

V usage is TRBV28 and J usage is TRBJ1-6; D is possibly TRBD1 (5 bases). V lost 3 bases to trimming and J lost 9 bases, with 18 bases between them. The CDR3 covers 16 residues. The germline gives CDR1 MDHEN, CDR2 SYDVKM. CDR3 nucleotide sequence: TGTGCCAGCAGTTTCTCGACAAGGGGATTAGGTTCACCCCTCCACTTT. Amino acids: CASSFSTRGLGSPLHF.

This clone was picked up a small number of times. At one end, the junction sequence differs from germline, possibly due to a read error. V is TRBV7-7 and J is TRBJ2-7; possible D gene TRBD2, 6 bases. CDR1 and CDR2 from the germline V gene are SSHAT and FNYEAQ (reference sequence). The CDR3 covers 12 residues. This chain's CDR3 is CASSRSGYEQYF. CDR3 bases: TGTGCTAGCAGCCGTAGCGGCTACGAGCAGTACTTC.

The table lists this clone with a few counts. CDR3 nucleotides: TGTGCCAGCAGTCCCGGACAGGGAATAAGTGGGGCCAACGTCCTGACTTTC. This gives the protein CASSPGQGISGANVLTF. The rearrangement joins TRBV27 to TRBJ2-6; 8 positions agree with TRBD1. Trimming removed 5 bases from V and 3 bases from J; junction bases left unmatched: 9. Germline CDR1 MNHEY, CDR2 SMNVEV (reference sequence). The length of the CDR3 is 17 residues.

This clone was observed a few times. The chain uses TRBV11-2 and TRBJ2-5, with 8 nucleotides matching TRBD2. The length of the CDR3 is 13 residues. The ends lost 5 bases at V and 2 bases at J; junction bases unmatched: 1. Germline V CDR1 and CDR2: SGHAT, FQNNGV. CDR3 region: CASSERGQETQYF. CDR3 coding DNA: TGTGCCAGCAGCGAGCGGGGGCAAGAGACCCAGTACTTC. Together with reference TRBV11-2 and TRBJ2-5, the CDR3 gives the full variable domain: EAGVAQSPRYKIIEKRQSVAFWCNPISGHATLYWYQQILGQGPKLLIQFQNNGVVDDSQLPKDRFSAERLKGVDSTLKIQPAKLEDSAVYLCASSERGQETQYFGPGTRLLVL.

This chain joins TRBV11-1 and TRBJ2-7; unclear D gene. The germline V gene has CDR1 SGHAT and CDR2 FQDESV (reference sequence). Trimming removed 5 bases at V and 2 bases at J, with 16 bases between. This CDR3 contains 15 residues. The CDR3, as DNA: TGTGCCAGCAGCACAAACCGGGTACTACCCTACGAGCAGTACTTC. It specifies CASSTNRVLPYEQYF.

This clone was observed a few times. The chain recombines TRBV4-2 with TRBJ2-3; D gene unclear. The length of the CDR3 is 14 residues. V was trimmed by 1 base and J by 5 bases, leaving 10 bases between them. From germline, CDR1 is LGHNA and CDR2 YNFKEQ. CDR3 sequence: CASSQVLSGDTQYF. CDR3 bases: TGTGCCAGCAGCCAAGTGTTGTCGGGAGATACGCAGTATTTT.